These T cell receptor beta chains were read from a single sample in a study of blood T cell repertoires in COVID-19. Profiled with immunoSEQ multiplex PCR; TCRdb holds only in-frame clones, not every one. The table has some 170,000 clones, roughly 82% seen once. Source material: PBMCs or T cells enriched from blood (not recorded which). The origin of the receptors is a man aged 50 or older who had recovered from COVID-19. Each CDR3 is given with its conserved first and last residue. The D gene is left open where the match is weak. The size entry is marked missing in some rows and otherwise reads once, few, many or a size class.

V: TRBV2; size: .; D: .; J: TRBJ1-2; CDR3: CASSENGPNYGYTF; DNA: TGTGCCAGCAGTGAGAATGGCCCCAACTATGGCTACACCTTC
V: TRBV14; size: .; D: TRBD2; J: TRBJ2-7; CDR3: CASSRKGSGGGSYEQYF; DNA: TGTGCCAGCAGCCGCAAAGGGAGCGGGGGAGGGTCCTACGAGCAGTACTTC
V: TRBV7-8; size: .; D: TRBD2; J: TRBJ2-2; CDR3: CASSLVEASGAGELFF; DNA: TGTGCCAGCAGCTTAGTCGAGGCTAGCGGTGCGGGGGAGCTGTTTTTT
V: TRBV19; size: .; D: .; J: TRBJ2-1; CDR3: CASILNGRGNYNEQFF; DNA: TGTGCCAGTATCCTCAATGGTCGGGGGAACTACAATGAGCAGTTCTTC
V: TRBV29-1; size: .; D: .; J: TRBJ1-5; CDR3: CSVQFYSNQPQHF; DNA: TGCAGCGTTCAGTTTTATAGCAATCAGCCCCAGCATTTT
V: TRBV6-1; size: few; D: .; J: TRBJ1-5; CDR3: CASSEAGGAVNQPQHF; DNA: TGTGCCAGCAGTGAAGCGGGAGGGGCGGTTAATCAGCCCCAGCATTTT
V: TRBV7-3; size: .; D: TRBD1; J: TRBJ2-2; CDR3: CASSLVGTGGPGELFF; DNA: TGTGCCAGCAGCTTGGTCGGGACAGGGGGCCCCGGGGAGCTGTTTTTT
V: TRBV5-1; size: .; D: .; J: TRBJ2-3; CDR3: CASSLASRSSTDTQYF; DNA: TGCGCCAGCAGCTTGGCGTCGCGGTCTAGCACAGATACGCAGTATTTT
V: TRBV5-1; size: .; D: .; J: TRBJ2-5; CDR3: CASSFRTANQETQYF; DNA: TGCGCCAGCAGCTTCCGGACAGCCAACCAAGAGACCCAGTACTTC
V: TRBV30; size: once; D: .; J: TRBJ2-7; CDR3: CAWETGSYEQYF; DNA: TGTGCCTGGGAGACAGGCTCCTACGAGCAGTACTTC
V: TRBV29-1; size: .; D: .; J: TRBJ1-5; CDR3: CSVKGAGQPQHF; DNA: TGCAGCGTTAAGGGAGCGGGTCAGCCCCAGCATTTT
V: TRBV5-1; size: .; D: .; J: TRBJ1-2; CDR3: CASNAGPQRPNYGYTF; DNA: TGCGCCAGCAACGCGGGACCGCAGCGGCCCAACTATGGCTACACCTTC
V: TRBV5-8; size: .; D: .; J: TRBJ1-1; CDR3: CASSTRRTTTEAFF; DNA: TGTGCCAGCAGCACCCGCCGGACAACTACTGAAGCTTTCTTT
V: TRBV6-5; size: .; D: .; J: TRBJ2-1; CDR3: CASSLLGEQFF; DNA: TGTGCCAGCAGTCTTCTCGGTGAGCAGTTCTTC
V: TRBV7-7; size: .; D: TRBD2; J: TRBJ2-5; CDR3: CASSLMGRGEGETQYF; DNA: TGTGCCAGCAGCTTAATGGGGCGGGGGGAAGGTGAGACCCAGTACTTC
V: TRBV5-1; size: once; D: TRBD1; J: TRBJ2-6; CDR3: CASSLDRESRSGANVLTF; DNA: TGCGCCAGCAGCCTAGACAGGGAATCCCGTTCTGGGGCCAACGTCCTGACTTTC
V: TRBV29-1; size: .; D: .; J: TRBJ1-3; CDR3: CSVEGGSGNTIYF; DNA: TGCAGCGTTGAAGGCGGATCTGGAAACACCATATATTTT
V: TRBV28; size: many; D: .; J: TRBJ1-4; CDR3: CASSLRMGEKLFF; DNA: TGTGCCAGCAGTTTGCGGATGGGTGAAAAACTGTTTTTT
V: TRBV15; size: .; D: .; J: TRBJ1-1; CDR3: CATSREWGDTEAFF; DNA: TGTGCCACCAGCAGAGAGTGGGGCGACACTGAAGCTTTCTTT
V: TRBV5-5; size: .; D: .; J: TRBJ1-5; CDR3: CASSPEALGSSNQPQHF; DNA: TGTGCCAGCAGCCCCGAGGCCCTAGGTAGTAGCAATCAGCCCCAGCATTTT
V: TRBV5-1; size: once; D: .; J: TRBJ2-2; CDR3: CASSWVQAGELFF; DNA: TGCGCCAGCAGCTGGGTACAGGCCGGGGAGCTGTTTTTT
V: TRBV7-7; size: once; D: TRBD2; J: TRBJ2-1; CDR3: CASSTVLAEYNEQFF; DNA: TGTGCTAGCAGCACTGTCCTAGCGGAGTACAATGAGCAGTTCTTC
V: TRBV28; size: .; D: TRBD1; J: TRBJ2-7; CDR3: CASSTRQGVRYEQYF; DNA: TGTGCCAGCAGTACCCGACAGGGCGTGCGGTACGAGCAGTACTTC
V: TRBV25-1; size: .; D: TRBD1; J: TRBJ2-2; CDR3: CASSDPGTGSTGELFF; DNA: TGTGCCAGCAGTGATCCCGGGACAGGTTCCACCGGGGAGCTGTTTTTT
V: TRBV4-1; size: .; D: .; J: TRBJ2-6; CDR3: CASSHPSAGSGANVLTF; DNA: TGCGCCAGCAGCCACCCCTCGGCAGGGTCTGGGGCCAACGTCCTGACTTTC
V: TRBV12-3/TRBV12-4; size: .; D: .; J: TRBJ1-2; CDR3: CASSYREYGYTF; DNA: TGTGCCAGCAGTTACAGGGAGTACGGCTACACCTTC
V: TRBV9; size: once; D: .; J: TRBJ1-2; CDR3: CASSVDRNYGYTF; DNA: TGTGCCAGCAGCGTGGACAGAAACTATGGCTACACCTTC
V: TRBV18; size: .; D: .; J: TRBJ1-3; CDR3: CASSPPDSLGGNTIYF; DNA: TGTGCCAGCTCACCACCGGACAGTCTAGGTGGAAACACCATATATTTT
V: TRBV15; size: .; D: TRBD1; J: TRBJ1-2; CDR3: CATSPRTGGDGYTF; DNA: TGTGCCACCAGCCCCCGGACAGGGGGAGATGGCTACACCTTC
V: TRBV30; size: .; D: .; J: TRBJ1-1; CDR3: CACTVGRLTEAFF; DNA: TGTGCCTGCACGGTGGGCAGGTTAACTGAAGCTTTCTTT
V: TRBV18; size: once; D: TRBD1; J: TRBJ1-4; CDR3: CASSQRQGADEKLFF; DNA: TGTGCCAGCTCACAAAGACAGGGGGCGGATGAAAAACTGTTTTTT
V: TRBV6-5; size: .; D: .; J: TRBJ2-7; CDR3: CASSYIYSTYEQYF; DNA: TGTGCCAGCAGTTATATCTACAGCACCTACGAGCAGTACTTC
V: TRBV5-6; size: .; D: TRBD1; J: TRBJ1-2; CDR3: CASSSTIGTGALGYTF; DNA: TGTGCCAGCAGCTCAACCATCGGGACAGGGGCTCTTGGCTACACCTTC
V: TRBV19; size: few; D: .; J: TRBJ2-5; CDR3: CASRDMGETQYF; DNA: TGTGCCAGCCGGGACATGGGTGAGACCCAGTACTTC
V: TRBV14; size: .; D: .; J: TRBJ1-1; CDR3: CASSQDFGAQNTEAFF; DNA: TGTGCCAGCAGCCAAGATTTTGGAGCTCAGAACACTGAAGCTTTCTTT